This TCR beta chain was sequenced during a study of T-cell reconstitution after alpha-beta-depleted transplantation in children. This CDR3 is built from 14 residues. With 2 bases removed from V and 8 bases from J, the gap between germline ends came to 13 bases. The germline gives CDR1 SGHDN, CDR2 FVKESK. Unique molecular identifiers were used in preparing the TCRbeta library. TCRdb redid the calling of the PCR reads with MiXCR, one entry per CDR3 protein. Of some 300,000 distinct CDR3 sequences detected, about a tenth appear once; the ten largest clones hold 2% to 2.5%. This chain uses TRBV14 with TRBJ2-1, with D possibly matching TRBD2 (5 bases). This receptor was taken from a human donor who donated a stem cell graft to a child with acute lymphoblastic leukemia. The specimen was PBMCs from the stem cell graft donor, collected from the stem cell graft. This chain's CDR3 is CASSQNPSSHEQFF. The CDR3 region has the DNA TGTGCCAGCAGCCAAAATCCGTCTAGCCATGAGCAGTTCTTC.